The rows below give T cell receptor beta chains drawn from one sample of a study of blood T cell repertoires in COVID-19. Using immunoSEQ multiplex PCR, the repertoire was profiled, and TCRdb retains in-frame clones only, with some absent. Among 300,000 or so clones listed, roughly 90% were seen once. Sequenced input: peripheral blood. These receptors all stem from a woman younger than 45 with COVID-19, enrolled during active disease. The CDR3 runs from the conserved cysteine through the conserved F or W. The order of the fields is CDR3 protein, CDR3 DNA, V gene, clone size, D gene, J gene. D genes are given only for firm matches. Clone size is given for some rows only: seen once, a few or many times, or a class if the clone is expanded.

CDR3: CASSPVSGKGQPQHF; DNA: TGTGCCAGCAGCCCCGTCTCTGGGAAGGGGCAGCCCCAGCATTTT; V: TRBV5-5; size: once; D: NA; J: TRBJ1-5
CDR3: CASSFGTSGYEQYF; DNA: TGTGCCAGCTCATTCGGGACTAGCGGGTACGAGCAGTACTTC; V: TRBV18; size: NA; D: TRBD2; J: TRBJ2-7
CDR3: CASGLVPGEKLFF; DNA: TGTGCTAGTGGTTTGGTACCGGGAGAAAAACTGTTTTTT; V: TRBV12-5; size: NA; D: NA; J: TRBJ1-4
CDR3: CASTGGPHQPQHF; DNA: TGTGCCAGCACAGGGGGACCCCATCAGCCCCAGCATTTT; V: TRBV2; size: NA; D: TRBD1; J: TRBJ1-5
CDR3: CASSLGVVGSDTQYF; DNA: TGTGCCAGCAGTTTGGGAGTAGTAGGCTCAGATACGCAGTATTTT; V: TRBV27; size: NA; D: NA; J: TRBJ2-3
CDR3: CASSLAGDRVEAFF; DNA: TGCGCCAGCAGCTTGGCCGGTGACAGGGTTGAAGCTTTCTTT; V: TRBV5-1; size: few; D: TRBD1; J: TRBJ1-1
CDR3: CASSQGGRGTNYGYTF; DNA: TGCGCCAGCAGCCAAGGTGGAAGGGGCACTAACTATGGCTACACCTTC; V: TRBV4-1; size: NA; D: NA; J: TRBJ1-2
CDR3: CASSSQGSSTEAFF; DNA: TGTGCCAGCAGTAGTCAGGGTAGTTCCACTGAAGCTTTCTTT; V: TRBV2; size: few; D: NA; J: TRBJ1-1
CDR3: CASSFSGTPKRNTEAFF; DNA: TGTGCCAGCAGCTTTTCCGGGACTCCAAAGAGGAACACTGAAGCTTTCTTT; V: TRBV5-6; size: NA; D: NA; J: TRBJ1-1
CDR3: CSVASRQSYEQYF; DNA: TGCAGCGTTGCGTCGCGACAGTCCTACGAGCAGTACTTC; V: TRBV29-1; size: NA; D: NA; J: TRBJ2-7
CDR3: CATRGYTGELFF; DNA: TGTGCCACCCGGGGGTACACCGGGGAGCTGTTTTTT; V: TRBV6-7; size: NA; D: NA; J: TRBJ2-2
CDR3: CASSQEVAGPRGYTF; DNA: TGCGCCAGCAGCCAAGAAGTAGCCGGCCCGCGGGGCTACACCTTC; V: TRBV4-1; size: NA; D: NA; J: TRBJ1-2
CDR3: CASSWDRDGYTF; DNA: TGCGCCAGCAGCTGGGACAGGGATGGCTACACCTTC; V: TRBV5-1; size: NA; D: TRBD1; J: TRBJ1-2
CDR3: CASSGQENQPQHF; DNA: TGTGCCAGCAGTGGGCAGGAAAATCAGCCCCAGCATTTT; V: TRBV6-6; size: NA; D: NA; J: TRBJ1-5
CDR3: CASSRRETDTQYF; DNA: TGTGCCAGCAGTCGGCGGGAGACAGATACGCAGTATTTT; V: TRBV7-9; size: NA; D: TRBD2; J: TRBJ2-3
CDR3: CSTGRPLGEQFF; DNA: TGCAGCACGGGACGGCCCCTAGGTGAGCAGTTCTTC; V: TRBV29-1; size: once; D: NA; J: TRBJ2-1
CDR3: CASSLSGSGTYEQYF; DNA: TGCGCCAGCAGCTTGAGCGGGAGTGGAACCTACGAGCAGTACTTC; V: TRBV5-1; size: NA; D: TRBD2; J: TRBJ2-7
CDR3: CASSPGTSGSTDTQYF; DNA: TGTGCCAGCAGTCCTGGGACTAGCGGGAGCACAGATACGCAGTATTTT; V: TRBV27; size: once; D: TRBD2; J: TRBJ2-3
CDR3: CASSKRDRIHEQYF; DNA: TGTGCCAGCAGCAAAAGGGACAGGATCCACGAGCAGTACTTC; V: TRBV21-1; size: NA; D: NA; J: TRBJ2-7
CDR3: CSGASGSYNEQFF; DNA: TGCAGCGGGGCTAGCGGATCCTACAATGAGCAGTTCTTC; V: TRBV29-1; size: NA; D: TRBD2; J: TRBJ2-1
CDR3: CASSPTSGGGRSTQYF; DNA: TGTGCCAGCAGCCCGACTAGCGGGGGGGGTCGGAGTACGCAGTATTTT; V: TRBV7-2; size: NA; D: TRBD2; J: TRBJ2-3
CDR3: CASSSGQGPYEQYF; DNA: TGTGCCAGCAGTTCCGGACAGGGCCCCTACGAGCAGTACTTC; V: TRBV6-5; size: NA; D: TRBD1; J: TRBJ2-7
CDR3: CASSSGGPRYGYTF; DNA: TGTGCCAGCAGCTCAGGGGGCCCCAGGTATGGCTACACCTTC; V: TRBV6-5; size: NA; D: TRBD1; J: TRBJ1-2
CDR3: CASSLGGLNDYGYTF; DNA: TGTGCCAGCAGCTTAGGGGGGCTTAATGACTATGGCTACACCTTC; V: TRBV7-8; size: NA; D: NA; J: TRBJ1-2
CDR3: CASRSDRASGEQYF; DNA: TGTGCCAGCAGGAGTGACAGGGCGTCCGGGGAGCAGTACTTC; V: TRBV7-2; size: NA; D: TRBD1; J: TRBJ2-7
CDR3: CASSRTGGVNYGYTF; DNA: TGTGCCAGCAGTCGGACAGGGGGCGTGAACTATGGCTACACCTTC; V: TRBV6-5; size: NA; D: TRBD1; J: TRBJ1-2
CDR3: CASSATGQPNTEAFF; DNA: TGTGCCAGTAGTGCTACGGGACAGCCGAACACTGAAGCTTTCTTT; V: TRBV19; size: NA; D: TRBD1; J: TRBJ1-1